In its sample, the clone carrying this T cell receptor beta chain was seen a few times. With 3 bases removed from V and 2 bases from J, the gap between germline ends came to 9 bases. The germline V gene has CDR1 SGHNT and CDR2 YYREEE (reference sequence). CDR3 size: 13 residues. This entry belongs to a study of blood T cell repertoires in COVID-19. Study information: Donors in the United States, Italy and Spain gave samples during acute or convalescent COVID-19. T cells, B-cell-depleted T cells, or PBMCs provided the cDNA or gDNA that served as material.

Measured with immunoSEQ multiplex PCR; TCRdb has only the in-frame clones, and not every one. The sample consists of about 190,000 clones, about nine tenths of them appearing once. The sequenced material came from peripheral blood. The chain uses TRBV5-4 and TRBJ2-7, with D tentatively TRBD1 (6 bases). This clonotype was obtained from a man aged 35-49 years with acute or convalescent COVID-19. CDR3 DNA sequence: TGTGCCAGCAGCTCACAGGGTACCTACGAGCAGTACTTC. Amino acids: CASSSQGTYEQYF.